This T cell receptor beta chain was recovered during a study of blood T cell repertoires in COVID-19. Study-level information: The study drew acute and convalescent COVID-19 samples from the United States, Italy and Spain. Sources were T cells, B-cell-depleted T cells, or PBMCs; the material itself was cDNA or gDNA.

The CDR3 length is 17 residues. V dropped 10 bases and J dropped 4 bases, with 23 bases sitting between them. The V gene's germline CDR1 is LNHDA and CDR2 SQIVND (reference sequence). Per the authors' pipeline: Estimation of nucleated cell counts relied on the amplification of reference gene primers. The data were produced by immunoSEQ multiplex PCR, yet TCRdb's version contains in-frame clones alone and is incomplete. The DNA was the basis for D and trimming; V, J and clone size are from that table. The repertoire holds tens of thousands of clones, with around 83% as singletons. The specimen was peripheral blood. The rearrangement uses TRBV19 and TRBJ2-6, with no clear D. This TCR was sampled from a man aged 45 to 65 with active COVID-19. CDR3 amino acids: CATTSFGLITGANVLTF. The CDR3 DNA sequence: TGTGCCACAACCTCGTTCGGGTTGATCACCGGGGCCAACGTCCTGACTTTC. Complete variable domain (other parts from reference TRBV19 and TRBJ2-6): DGGITQSPKYLFRKEGQNVTLSCEQNLNHDAMYWYRQDPGQGLRLIYYSQIVNDFQKGDIAEGYSVSREKKESFPLTVTSAQKNPTAFYLCATTSFGLITGANVLTFGAGSRLTVL.